Below are 3 T cell receptor beta chains sequenced from a single sample in a study of cytomegalovirus exposure and HLA in healthy donors. The PCR contained 60 Vbeta and 13 Jbeta primers. TCRdb's copy holds only in-frame clones and misses some; the assay was immunoSEQ multiplex PCR. This table holds about 89,000 clones, approximately 83% found once. The material sequenced was PBMCs. The receptors were sampled from a female donor in good health and CMV-seropositive.

In this sample, this clone turned up once. This chain connects TRBV27 to TRBJ2-1; D might be TRBD2 (5 bases). Looked up from germline, CDR1 is MNHEY and CDR2 is SMNVEV (reference sequence). Trimming pared 8 bases from V and 0 bases from J, leaving 14 bases between. This CDR3 contains 15 residues. In DNA, the CDR3 is TGTGCCAGCCGACTCACCCGGGACTCCTACAATGAGCAGTTCTTC. As protein: CASRLTRDSYNEQFF.

The chain carries TRBV30 and TRBJ1-5; D call uncertain. This CDR3 region has 12 residues. Per germline, CDR1 GTSNPN and CDR2 SVGIG (reference sequence). V was trimmed by 2 bases and J by 7 bases, leaving 9 bases between them. The CDR3 loop reads CAWSLPPQPQHF. CDR3 sequence (DNA): TGTGCCTGGAGTCTCCCCCCGCAGCCCCAGCATTTT.

The J gene is TRBJ1-1, the V gene TRBV19; D remains unclear. The V end lost 8 bases, the J end lost 3 bases, and 25 bases lay between the germline ends. CDR1 and CDR2 (germline): LNHDA, SQIVND (reference sequence). The CDR3 covers 17 residues. CDR3 nucleotide sequence: TGTGCCAGTGACGGGGTAGGTAAAGCGGATGGGTACACTGAAGCTTTCTTT. This translates into CASDGVGKADGYTEAFF.